This paragraph reports one T cell receptor beta chain. This sample is drawn from a study of cytomegalovirus exposure and HLA in healthy donors. Looking at the study overall: Early release data held about 92 million unique TCRs from HLA-typed donors.

The PCR contained 60 Vbeta and 13 Jbeta primers. Profiled with immunoSEQ multiplex PCR; TCRdb holds only in-frame clones, not every one. The sample holds 250,000 to 300,000 clones, just under 85% seen once. Germline CDR1 reads KGHSH; CDR2 reads LQKENI. With V trimmed by 4 bases and J by 3 bases, 6 bases remained unmatched. The CDR3 has 15 residues. Sequencing was done on a sample of PBMCs. This rearrangement joins TRBV18 to TRBJ1-1; 9 bases are shared with TRBD1. This sequence was found in a woman aged 40 to 49 in good health and CMV-seropositive. The CDR3 here is CASSRGQGLDTEAFF. The CDR3 DNA reads TGTGCCAGCTCACGGGGACAGGGTTTGGACACTGAAGCTTTCTTT.